This T cell receptor (beta chain) derives from a study of T cells in Graves' hyperthyroidism and ophthalmopathy. Amplified regions were TCR beta CDR3 sequences from RNA transcripts. RT-PCR in the first round (using the HTBI primer set) targeted the TCR CDR3. One entry per CDR3 protein, called by TCRdb with MiXCR from the multiplex PCR reads. The table includes about 270,000 distinct CDR3 sequences, approximately 25% detected once. The TCR was taken from a woman between 35 and 50 years old with Graves' ophthalmopathy. The sequencing input was blood.

This chain's CDR3 is CASSRFGTGGNQPQHF. In DNA, the CDR3 is TGTGCCAGCAGCCGTTTCGGTACAGGGGGCAATCAGCCCCAGCATTTT. The V call is TRBV27, the J call TRBJ1-5; 7 nucleotides match TRBD1. The CDR3 is 16 amino acids. The V gene's germline CDR1 is MNHEY and CDR2 SMNVEV (reference sequence). With 6 bases clipped from V and 2 bases from J, the junction kept 10 bases outside the gene matches.